Given below is one T cell receptor beta chain in context. Its matching antigen is unknown. The data originate from a study of shared clonotypes between healthy human individuals. This CDR3 has 16 amino acids. V was pared by 6 bases and J by 0 bases, with 8 bases of the junction left unmatched. CDR1 is MDHEN and CDR2 is SYDVKM in the germline V gene. Findings and caveats of the study: On the whole, naive subsets had larger estimated richness than memory subsets had.

Data came from immunoSEQ multiplex PCR; TCRdb stores just in-frame clones and leaves some out. Here the sample spans over a million clones, around 76% being singletons. This TCR was recovered from a man younger than 35 in good health. The gene calls are TRBV28 and TRBJ2-1; 7 positions agree with TRBD2. The sequencing sample was made of memory CD4+ T cells sorted from blood. Subset: CD45RA-negative fraction. CDR3 sequence: CASSTSGMSSYNEQFF. In DNA, the CDR3 is TGTGCCAGCAGCACCAGCGGGATGAGCTCCTACAATGAGCAGTTCTTC.